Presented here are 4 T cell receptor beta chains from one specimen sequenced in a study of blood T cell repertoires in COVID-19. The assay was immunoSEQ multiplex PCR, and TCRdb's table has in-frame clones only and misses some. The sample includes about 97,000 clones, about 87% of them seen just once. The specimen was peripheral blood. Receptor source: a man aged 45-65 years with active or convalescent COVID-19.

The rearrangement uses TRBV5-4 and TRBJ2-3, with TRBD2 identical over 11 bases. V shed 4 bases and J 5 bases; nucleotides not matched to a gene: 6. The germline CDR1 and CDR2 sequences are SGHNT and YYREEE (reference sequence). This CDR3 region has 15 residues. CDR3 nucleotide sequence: TGTGCCAGCAGCCCCGATAGCGGGGGGGAAGATACGCAGTATTTT. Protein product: CASSPDSGGEDTQYF.

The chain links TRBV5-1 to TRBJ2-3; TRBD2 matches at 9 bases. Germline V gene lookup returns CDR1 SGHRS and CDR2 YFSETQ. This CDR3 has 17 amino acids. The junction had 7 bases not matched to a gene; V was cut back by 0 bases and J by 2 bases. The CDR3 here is CASSLEGGGGATDTQYF. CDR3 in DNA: TGCGCCAGCAGCTTGGAAGGCGGCGGGGGGGCCACAGATACGCAGTATTTT.

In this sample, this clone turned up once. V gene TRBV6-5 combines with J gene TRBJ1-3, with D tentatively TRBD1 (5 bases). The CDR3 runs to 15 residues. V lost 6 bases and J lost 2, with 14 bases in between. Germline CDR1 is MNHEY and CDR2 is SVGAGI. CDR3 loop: CASRPSGGAGNTIYF. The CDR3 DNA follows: TGTGCCAGCAGGCCCTCCGGGGGGGCTGGAAACACCATATATTTT.

CDR3 sequence reads: CAISDGTVWRNEQFF. The CDR3 DNA reads as TGTGCCATCAGTGACGGGACAGTCTGGAGGAATGAGCAGTTCTTC. The chain carries TRBV10-3 and TRBJ2-1; 7 bases fit TRBD1. Trimming removed 3 bases from V and 7 bases from J; junction bases left unmatched: 9. The CDR3 has 15 amino acids. CDR1 and CDR2 from the germline V gene are ENHRY and SYGVKD.